Included here is one TCR beta chain sequence, with context. This sample was included in a study of patients and donors after allogeneic stem cell transplantation. V lost 0 bases to trimming and J lost 0 bases, with 8 bases between them. The CDR3 extends over 16 amino acids. Germline CDR1 reads KGHDR; CDR2 reads SFDVKD. TCRdb reprocessed the RT-PCR reads with MiXCR, giving one entry per CDR3 protein. The profile shows fewer than 250,000 distinct CDR3 sequences, 13% to 15% of them singletons. Material for sequencing was blood, either unsorted or a sorted T cell fraction (not recorded which). This clonotype was obtained from a human donor who was either an allogeneic HSCT recipient or a stem cell or donor lymphocyte infusion donor (not recorded which). It is not recorded whose cells these are; they may come from a transplant donor. The genes are TRBV24-1 and TRBJ2-1; perhaps TRBD2 as D (5 bases). Here the CDR3 DNA reads TGTGCCACCAGTGATTTGCCGGGGAGCTCCTACAATGAGCAGTTCTTC. Translation: CATSDLPGSSYNEQFF.